These 7 T cell receptor beta chains were sequenced from one sample in a study of monozygotic twins with inflammatory bowel disease. From its re-call of the 5' RACE reads, TCRdb lists each CDR3 protein once, without DNA. The sample table sets out 80,000 or so distinct CDR3 sequences. The specimen was blood. These receptors all come from a human donor with ulcerative colitis or Crohn's disease, or a healthy co-twin of an affected twin (not recorded which).

The CDR3 protein is CASSRSAGANVLTF. The chain carries TRBV11-1 and TRBJ2-6. Germline V gives CDR1 SGHAT, CDR2 FQDESV (reference sequence). This CDR3 is 14 amino acids long.

This CDR3 is CSASGQLSNQPQHF. J is TRBJ1-5 and V is TRBV20-1. Germline CDR1 reads DFQATT; CDR2 reads SNEGSKA (reference sequence). The CDR3 covers 14 residues.

CDR3 sequence reads: CASSLAGRVSGNTIYF. V gene TRBV11-2 combines with J gene TRBJ1-3. CDR1 and CDR2 (germline): SGHAT, FQNNGV. CDR3 length: 16 amino acids.

V is TRBV6-1 and J is TRBJ2-7; lacking DNA, the TRBD1 call made by TCRdb goes unchecked. Per germline, CDR1 MNHNS and CDR2 SASEGT. CDR3 size: 15 residues. CDR3 in amino acids: CAKTPRGISTYEQYF.

The chain couples TRBV20-1 to TRBJ1-1; TCRdb's D call of TRBD1 is untestable without DNA. CDR3 size: 13 residues. Germline CDR1 reads DFQATT; CDR2 reads SNEGSKA (reference sequence). This CDR3 is CSASLFRVREAFF.

The chain joins TRBV2 to TRBJ2-3; TCRdb selects TRBD1, and the lack of DNA leaves this call unchecked. Germline CDR1 is SNHLY and CDR2 is FYNNEI. The CDR3 contains 15 residues. CDR3 amino acids: CASVPDRGLVYTQYF.

V is TRBV19 and J is TRBJ2-7; lacking DNA, the TRBD1 call made by TCRdb goes unchecked. From germline, CDR1 is LNHDA and CDR2 SQIVND (reference sequence). CDR3 size: 13 residues. The CDR3 region is CASSIDGKGEQYF. Combining the CDR3 with reference TRBV19 and TRBJ2-7 gives the whole variable domain DGGITQSPKYLFRKEGQNVTLSCEQNLNHDAMYWYRQDPGQGLRLIYYSQIVNDFQKGDIAEGYSVSREKKESFPLTVTSAQKNPTAFYLCASSIDGKGEQYFGPGTRLTVT.